The 27 T cell receptor beta chains below all came from one sample that was sequenced in a study of identical twins. TCRdb independently ran MiXCR on the 5' RACE reads; one entry per CDR3 protein. This sample has a few hundred thousand distinct CDR3 sequences; 10% to 15% occur once, and the top ten carry 3.5% to 5%. These data are also associated with another study on yellow fever vaccine responses in identical twins.

Sample: memory (CD45RO+) T cells sorted from blood. The receptors originated from a woman younger than 35 in good health.

This clonotype showed up many times. The rearrangement uses TRBV6-2 or TRBV6-3 and TRBJ2-2; D gene uncertain. CDR1 and CDR2 (germline): MNHEY, SVGEGT. Trimming left V 5 bases short and J 2 bases short, with 3 bases between. CDR3 size: 12 residues. The CDR3 region is CASSTNTGELFF. The CDR3 DNA follows: TGTGCCAGCAGTACTAACACCGGGGAGCTGTTTTTT.

V and J are TRBV4-2 and TRBJ2-1; perhaps TRBD2 as D (6 bases). The germline V gene encodes CDR1 LGHNA and CDR2 YNFKEQ. The CDR3 loop spans 15 amino acids. V was clipped by 3 bases and J by 0 bases, with 9 bases between them. In DNA, the CDR3 is TGTGCCAGCAGCCAGTTAGCGGCCTCCTACAATGAGCAGTTCTTC. Protein sequence: CASSQLAASYNEQFF.

There are many counts of this clonotype. The chain uses TRBV28 and TRBJ2-3, with TRBD2 identical over 7 bases. CDR1 MDHEN and CDR2 SYDVKM come from the germline V gene. The ends lost 4 bases at V and 1 base at J; junction bases unmatched: 5. The CDR3 has 15 amino acids. Written as DNA, the CDR3 is TGTGCCAGCAGTTCCGCGGGGGAGGGCACAGATACGCAGTATTTT. It specifies CASSSAGEGTDTQYF. The complete variable domain, with remaining parts taken from reference TRBV28 and TRBJ2-3, reads DVKVTQSSRYLVKRTGEKVFLECVQDMDHENMFWYRQDPGLGLRLIYFSYDVKMKEKGDIPEGYSVSREKKERFSLILESASTNQTSMYLCASSSAGEGTDTQYFGPGTRLTVL.

The V and J genes are TRBV6-5 and TRBJ2-7, with TRBD2 as a possible D gene (7 bases). The CDR3 has 16 residues. Between the trimmed V and J ends, which lost 0 bases and 0 bases, there was a span of 12 bases. Per the germline V gene, CDR1 is MNHEY and CDR2 is SVGAGI. The CDR3, as DNA: TGTGCCAGCAGTTACTCAGACCGGGGGGCCTCCTACGAGCAGTACTTC. This encodes CASSYSDRGASYEQYF.

The genes are TRBV7-9 and TRBJ2-7; possible D gene TRBD1, 6 bases. The CDR3 has 14 residues. The V end lost 5 bases, the J end lost 1 base, and 12 bases lay between the germline ends. Germline-derived CDR1 and CDR2 are SEHNR and FQNEAQ (reference sequence). The CDR3 loop is CASSPDRRSYEQYF. In DNA form, the CDR3 reads TGTGCCAGCAGCCCGGACAGAAGATCCTACGAGCAGTACTTC. The full variable domain, with the rest looked up from reference TRBV7-9 and TRBJ2-7, is DTGVSQNPRHKITKRGQNVTFRCDPISEHNRLYWYRQTLGQGPEFLTYFQNEAQLEKSRLLSDRFSAERPKGSFSTLEIQRTEQGDSAMYLCASSPDRRSYEQYFGPGTRLTVT.

The chain is built from TRBV6-4 and TRBJ2-3; the D is unclear. Germline V gene lookup returns CDR1 MRHNA and CDR2 SNTAGT. This CDR3 spans 12 amino acids. V lost 3 bases to trimming and J lost 6 bases, with 7 bases between them. CDR3 amino acids: CASSEGEDTQYF. Written as DNA, the CDR3 is TGTGCCAGCAGTGAAGGAGAGGATACGCAGTATTTT.

In its sample, this clonotype was seen many times. CDR3 sequence reads: CASGRATDTQYF. CDR3 nucleotide sequence: TGTGCAAGCGGGAGAGCGACAGATACGCAGTATTTT. The rearrangement joins TRBV12-3 or TRBV12-4 to TRBJ2-3, with TRBD2 matching over 8 bases. The CDR3 runs 12 residues.

The gene calls are TRBV6-2 or TRBV6-3 and TRBJ2-5; weak D call: TRBD1 (6 bases). The V end was cut by 8 bases, the J end by 7 bases, with 17 bases between. Germline values: CDR1 MNHEY, CDR2 SVGEGT. This CDR3 has 13 amino acids. The CDR3 here is CASAEQGPWTQYF. The CDR3 coding sequence is TGTGCCAGCGCCGAACAGGGCCCTTGGACCCAGTACTTC.

V and J are TRBV14 and TRBJ2-7; a weak D match, TRBD2 (6 bases). The germline CDR1 and CDR2 sequences are SGHDN and FVKESK. This CDR3 has 14 amino acids. Trimming left V 0 bases short and J 6 bases short, with 12 bases between. The CDR3 here is CASSQDLGGSEQYF. DNA of the CDR3: TGTGCCAGCAGCCAAGATCTTGGGGGGTCCGAGCAGTACTTC.

The chain couples TRBV10-3 to TRBJ1-5; TRBD1 agrees at 7 bases. The CDR3 has 14 residues. The germline V gene encodes CDR1 ENHRY and CDR2 SYGVKD. V lost 6 bases, J lost 4 bases, and 6 bases stayed unmatched. The CDR3 spells CAIRQTGLNQPQHF. The CDR3 DNA reads TGTGCCATCAGACAGACAGGGCTTAATCAGCCCCAGCATTTT.

In nucleotides, the CDR3 is TGTGCCAGCAGCTTAGTGCAGGGACAGCAGTTCTTC. The encoded protein is CASSLVQGQQFF. The rearrangement links TRBV11-2 to TRBJ2-1; tentatively, D is TRBD1 or TRBD2 (5 bases each). This CDR3 has 12 residues. Looked up from germline, CDR1 is SGHAT and CDR2 is FQNNGV. V was cut by 1 base and J by 11 bases, with 9 bases left in between.

The rearrangement joins TRBV3-1 to TRBJ2-7; D unclear. This CDR3 comprises 11 residues. Germline CDR1 and CDR2: LGHDT and YNNKEL (reference sequence). V was trimmed by 2 bases and J by 5 bases, leaving 4 bases between them. As DNA, the CDR3 is TGTGCCAGCAGCCAACTGGACGAGCAGTACTTC. Translated: CASSQLDEQYF.

This clonotype came up a few times. This sequence joins TRBV20-1 and TRBJ1-6; D gene ambiguous. Trimming cost V 5 bases and J 4 bases, with 9 bases left between them. Germline assignment: CDR1 DFQATT and CDR2 SNEGSKA (reference sequence). This CDR3 has 13 residues. CDR3 bases: TGCAGTGCTCTTACAGCGTATAATTCACCCCTCCACTTT. Protein product: CSALTAYNSPLHF.

By proportion, this clonotype is medium-sized. The chain carries TRBV5-1 and TRBJ2-7; 7 positions match TRBD1. The V gene's germline CDR1 is SGHRS and CDR2 YFSETQ. The CDR3 spans 15 residues. V dropped 3 bases and J dropped 2; count of bases not matched to a gene: 8. CDR3 in amino acids: CASSSRQGSTYEQYF. CDR3 in DNA: TGCGCCAGCAGCTCCCGACAGGGTAGTACCTACGAGCAGTACTTC.

This clonotype was seen only a few times. The chain joins TRBV12-3 or TRBV12-4 to TRBJ2-3; TRBD1 agrees at 10 bases. Trimming at V came to 6 bases and at J to 2 bases, leaving 5 bases not matched to a gene. The CDR3 totals 15 residues. The CDR3 DNA sequence: TGTGCCAGCAGCTGGGGACAGGGGATCACAGATACGCAGTATTTT. Amino acid sequence: CASSWGQGITDTQYF.

This clonotype appeared a few times. This chain links TRBV28 with TRBJ1-5; D is perhaps TRBD1 (5 bases). The CDR3 consists of 14 residues. Trimming shortened V by 7 bases and J by 0 bases, and 10 bases separated the two germline ends. Germline CDR1 and CDR2: MDHEN and SYDVKM. The CDR3 sequence is CASTQVYSNQPQHF. In DNA form, the CDR3 reads TGTGCCAGCACACAGGTCTATAGCAATCAGCCCCAGCATTTT.

This clonotype appeared many times. The chain employs TRBV7-8 and TRBJ2-1; 11 bases are shared with TRBD2. CDR1 and CDR2 from the germline V gene are SGHVS and FQNEAQ. After removal of 6 bases from V and 0 bases from J, the junction contained 7 bases not matched to a gene. The CDR3 has 17 residues. This CDR3 reads CASSSPGLAASYNEQFF. For the CDR3, the DNA is TGTGCCAGCAGTTCTCCGGGACTAGCGGCCTCCTACAATGAGCAGTTCTTC.

The sample holds a few counts of this clonotype. The V call is TRBV6-5, the J call TRBJ1-1; 8 positions agree with TRBD1. Trimming removed 0 bases from V and 1 base from J; junction bases left unmatched: 7. This CDR3 region has 17 residues. CDR1 is MNHEY, CDR2 SVGAGI, per germline. This CDR3 is CASSYSQGAIQNTEAFF. The CDR3 nucleotides read TGTGCCAGCAGTTACTCCCAGGGGGCTATTCAGAACACTGAAGCTTTCTTT.

The rearrangement uses TRBV4-1 and TRBJ1-5; D is unresolved. The germline V and J ends were trimmed by 6 bases and 2 bases, with 17 bases remaining between them. Germline assignment: CDR1 MGHRA and CDR2 YSYEKL. CDR3 length: 16 amino acids. CDR3 sequence (DNA): TGCGCCAGCAGTCAGAGGGCTCCGAACGGCAATCAGCCCCAGCATTTT. As protein: CASSQRAPNGNQPQHF.

The V call is TRBV7-9, the J call TRBJ2-1; 11 bases match TRBD2. From germline, CDR1 is SEHNR and CDR2 FQNEAQ (reference sequence). This CDR3 is 16 amino acids long. J was trimmed by 10 bases and V by 0 bases; bases with no gene match: 8. CDR3: CASSLALSGGAEEQFF. CDR3 DNA sequence: TGTGCCAGCAGCTTAGCCCTTAGCGGGGGGGCCGAGGAGCAGTTCTTC.

This clonotype was counted a few times. CDR3 in amino acids: CSARAEGRNYEQYF. The DNA for the CDR3 is TGCAGTGCTAGAGCGGAGGGGCGGAACTACGAGCAGTACTTC. This chain links TRBV20-1 with TRBJ2-7; the D gene is possibly TRBD2 (6 bases). This CDR3 spans 14 amino acids. Germline CDR1 DFQATT, CDR2 SNEGSKA (reference sequence). V shed 1 base and J shed 3 bases, with 13 bases lying between them.

The V and J genes are TRBV3-1 and TRBJ2-5, with TRBD1 as a possible D gene (6 bases). V was pared by 4 bases and J by 5 bases, with 17 bases between. This CDR3 has 15 residues. CDR1 LGHDT and CDR2 YNNKEL come from the germline V gene (reference sequence). In DNA, the CDR3 is TGTGCCAGCAGCCCACAACCGGACAGAGGGGAGACCCAGTACTTC. Translated: CASSPQPDRGETQYF.

This chain joins TRBV9 and TRBJ2-2; D may match TRBD1 or TRBD2 (6 bases each). From germline, CDR1 is SGDLS and CDR2 YYNGEE. This CDR3 has 16 residues. The V end lost 0 bases, the J end lost 1 base, and 10 bases lay between the germline ends. CDR3 sequence: CASSVGGGRNTGELFF. In DNA form, the CDR3 reads TGTGCCAGCAGCGTAGGAGGGGGGCGGAACACCGGGGAGCTGTTTTTT.

The sample holds many counts of this clonotype. The chain uses TRBV24-1 and TRBJ2-1, with D perhaps TRBD2 (5 bases). CDR1 and CDR2 (germline): KGHDR, SFDVKD. V dropped 3 bases and J dropped 2 bases, with 13 bases sitting between them. The CDR3 length is 16 residues. As DNA, the CDR3 is TGTGCCACCAGTGATCTTACAGCGACTACCTACAATGAGCAGTTCTTC. This codes for CATSDLTATTYNEQFF.

This clonotype appeared once. CDR3 DNA sequence: TGTGCCAGCTCCCCAGGGACAGTACCCTACGAGCAGTACTTC. Translation: CASSPGTVPYEQYF. J is TRBJ2-7 and V is TRBV2; 7 bases are a match to TRBD1. With V trimmed by 8 bases and J by 2 bases, 9 bases remained unmatched. The CDR3 runs to 14 residues. Germline values: CDR1 SNHLY, CDR2 FYNNEI.

This clonotype was detected many times. The chain has TRBV10-3 and TRBJ1-2; D possibly corresponds to TRBD1 (5 bases). V was trimmed by 7 bases and J by 5 bases, leaving 17 bases between them. The CDR3 is made up of 14 amino acids. The germline CDR1 and CDR2 sequences are ENHRY and SYGVKD. The CDR3 reads CAITGRQGLYGYTF. CDR3 nucleotides: TGTGCCATCACGGGACGCCAGGGACTTTATGGCTACACCTTC.

This clonotype was picked up many times. The chain joins TRBV5-6 to TRBJ1-4, with D hard to call. The length of the CDR3 is 13 residues. V dropped 2 bases and J dropped 6 bases, with 8 bases sitting between them. Germline V gene data show CDR1 as SGHDT and CDR2 as YYEEEE. This CDR3 is CASSFGDDEKLFF. The CDR3 bases are TGTGCCAGCAGCTTCGGGGATGATGAAAAACTGTTTTTT.